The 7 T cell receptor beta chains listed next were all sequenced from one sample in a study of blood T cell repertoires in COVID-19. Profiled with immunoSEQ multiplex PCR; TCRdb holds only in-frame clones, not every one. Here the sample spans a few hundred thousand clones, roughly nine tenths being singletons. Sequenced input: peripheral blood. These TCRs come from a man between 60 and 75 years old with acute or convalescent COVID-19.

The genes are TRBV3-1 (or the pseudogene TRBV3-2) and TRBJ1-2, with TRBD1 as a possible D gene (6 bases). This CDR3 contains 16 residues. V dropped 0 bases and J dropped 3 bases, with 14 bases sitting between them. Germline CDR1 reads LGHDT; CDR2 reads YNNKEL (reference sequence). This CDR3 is CASSQEFAQGDYGYTF. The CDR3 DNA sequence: TGTGCCAGCAGCCAAGAATTCGCACAGGGCGACTATGGCTACACCTTC.

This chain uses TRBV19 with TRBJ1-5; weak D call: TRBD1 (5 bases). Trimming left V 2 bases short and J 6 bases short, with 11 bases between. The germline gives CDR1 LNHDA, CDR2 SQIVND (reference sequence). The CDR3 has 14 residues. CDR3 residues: CASSIRGDRQPQHF. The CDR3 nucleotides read TGTGCCAGTAGTATAAGGGGCGATCGTCAGCCCCAGCATTTT.

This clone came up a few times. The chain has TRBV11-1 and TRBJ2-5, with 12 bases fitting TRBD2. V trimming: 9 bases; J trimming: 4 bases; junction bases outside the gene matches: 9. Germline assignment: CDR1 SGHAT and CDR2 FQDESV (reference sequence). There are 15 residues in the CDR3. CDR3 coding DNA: TGTGCCAGTACCTCTAGCGGGAGGGCCGGAGAGACCCAGTACTTC. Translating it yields CASTSSGRAGETQYF.

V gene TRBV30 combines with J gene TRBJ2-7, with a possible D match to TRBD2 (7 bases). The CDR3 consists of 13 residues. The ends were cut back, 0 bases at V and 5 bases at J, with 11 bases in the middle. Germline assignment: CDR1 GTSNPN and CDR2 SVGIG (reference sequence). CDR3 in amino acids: CAWSVGGPDEQYF. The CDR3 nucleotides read TGTGCCTGGAGTGTCGGGGGGCCAGACGAGCAGTACTTC.

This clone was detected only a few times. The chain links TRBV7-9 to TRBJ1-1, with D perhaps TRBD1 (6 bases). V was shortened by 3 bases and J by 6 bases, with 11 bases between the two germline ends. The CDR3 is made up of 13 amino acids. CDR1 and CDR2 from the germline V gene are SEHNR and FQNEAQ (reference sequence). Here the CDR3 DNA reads TGTGCCAGCAGCTTCATAGACAGGCCTGAAGCTTTCTTT. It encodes CASSFIDRPEAFF.

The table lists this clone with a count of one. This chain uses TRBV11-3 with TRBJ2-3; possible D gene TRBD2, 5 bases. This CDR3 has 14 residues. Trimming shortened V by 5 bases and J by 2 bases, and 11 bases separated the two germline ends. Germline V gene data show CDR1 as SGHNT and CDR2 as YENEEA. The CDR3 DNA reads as TGTGCCAGCAGCCCCGGGCGGGCCACAGATACGCAGTATTTT. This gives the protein CASSPGRATDTQYF. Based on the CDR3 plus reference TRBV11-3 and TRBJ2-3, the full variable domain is EAGVVQSPRYKIIEKKQPVAFWCNPISGHNTLYWYLQNLGQGPELLIRYENEEAVDDSQLPKDRFSAERLKGVDSTLKIQPAELGDSAVYLCASSPGRATDTQYFGPGTRLTVL.

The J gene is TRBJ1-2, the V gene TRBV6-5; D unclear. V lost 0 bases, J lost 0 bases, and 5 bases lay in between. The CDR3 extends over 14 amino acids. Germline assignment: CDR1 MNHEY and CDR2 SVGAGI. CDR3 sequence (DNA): TGTGCCAGCAGTTACTCGAGATCTAACTATGGCTACACCTTC. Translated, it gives CASSYSRSNYGYTF.